Each of the 11 T cell receptor beta chains below was sequenced from the same sample in a study of beta chain features in type 1 diabetes (dated by TCRdb to the late 2010s). The library relied on the immunoSEQ multiplex PCR assay. All of the isolated RNA was reverse transcribed with the High Capacity cDNA Reverse Transcription Kit, so expressed TCRB transcripts were sequenced. This is the immuneACCESS table as TCRdb keeps it, with only in-frame sequences that have V and J called. A part of the clones is gone; compared with another copy, unresolved V genes explain less than half, and the rest is unexplained. This sample is represented by hundreds of thousands of clones; over 12% of them were singletons. The ten largest clonotypes hold 0.035% to 0.045% of the sample. The antigens these receptors bind are not known. What the work shows at the level of the full study, not this receptor alone: Type 1 diabetes patients showed a moderate but significant shortening of TCRB CDR3 length in all four CD4+ subsets.

Sequenced material: naive CD4+ T cells from blood. The cell subset or site label corresponds to: true naive CD4+ T cells. The receptors come from a man aged 18 to 30 with type 1 diabetes.

This chain joins TRBV6-1 and TRBJ2-3, with 7 bases identical to TRBD2. This CDR3 has 14 residues. V trimming: 7 bases; J trimming: 1 base; junction bases outside the gene matches: 5. Germline CDR1 reads MNHNS; CDR2 reads SASEGT. Here the CDR3 DNA reads TGTGCCAGCATCCGGACTAGTGGCACAGATACGCAGTATTTT. Amino acids: CASIRTSGTDTQYF.

The chain combines TRBV6-5 with TRBJ1-1; D ambiguous. The CDR3 contains 16 residues. Germline lookup yields CDR1 MNHEY and CDR2 SVGAGI. Trimming stripped 0 bases from V and 4 bases from J, with 15 bases between. CDR3 protein: CASSYSIPRTATEAFF. The CDR3 DNA follows: TGTGCCAGCAGTTACTCGATCCCCAGGACGGCCACTGAAGCTTTCTTT.

This clone was recorded a few times. The rearrangement links TRBV7-8 to TRBJ1-3, with D unresolved. CDR1 is SGHVS, CDR2 FQNEAQ, per germline. Trimming pared 5 bases from V and 0 bases from J, leaving 5 bases between. The CDR3 consists of 13 residues. CDR3 sequence (DNA): TGTGCCAGCAGCGGAAGCTCTGGAAACACCATATATTTT. This gives the protein CASSGSSGNTIYF.

This clone has just a few counts. The V call is TRBV7-9, the J call TRBJ2-1; 12 bases match TRBD2. Trimming at V came to 4 bases and at J to 2 bases, leaving 12 bases not matched to a gene. Germline loops: CDR1 SEHNR, CDR2 FQNEAQ (reference sequence). This CDR3 has 19 residues. In nucleotides, the CDR3 is TGTGCCAGCAGCTCAACATTACTAGCGGGAGGCCGAACCTACAATGAGCAGTTCTTC. This sequence encodes CASSSTLLAGGRTYNEQFF.

This clone was counted only a few times. This chain connects TRBV28 to TRBJ2-1, with 8 bases lining up with TRBD1. Germline CDR1 is MDHEN and CDR2 is SYDVKM. Trimming took 6 bases from V and 3 from J; bases not matched to a gene: 7. There are 15 residues in the CDR3. DNA for the CDR3: TGTGCCAGCAGGTTTCCCGGACAGGGCTACAATGAGCAGTTCTTC. Amino acids: CASRFPGQGYNEQFF.

This chain links TRBV9 with TRBJ2-2; D assignment may be TRBD1 or TRBD2 (6 bases each). The CDR3 runs 16 residues. Germline assignment: CDR1 SGDLS and CDR2 YYNGEE. Trimming took 2 bases from V and 0 from J, leaving 11 bases between them. The CDR3 region is CASSVGRGANTGELFF. For the CDR3, the DNA is TGTGCCAGCAGCGTTGGTAGGGGGGCGAACACCGGGGAGCTGTTTTTT. The entire variable domain, with the rest obtained from reference TRBV9 and TRBJ2-2, is as follows: DSGVTQTPKHLITATGQRVTLRCSPRSGDLSVYWYQQSLDQGLQFLIQYYNGEERAKGNILERFSAQQFPDLHSELNLSSLELGDSALYFCASSVGRGANTGELFFGEGSRLTVL.

The chain is built from TRBV19 and TRBJ2-1; 12 bases align to TRBD2. V lost 2 bases and J lost 8; bases outside the gene matches: 4. This CDR3 is built from 15 residues. Germline V gene data show CDR1 as LNHDA and CDR2 as SQIVND (reference sequence). The CDR3 loop reads CASSITPSGGDEQFF. CDR3 bases: TGTGCCAGTAGTATAACCCCTAGCGGGGGGGATGAGCAGTTCTTC.

Details on this clone: One end of the junction is discordant with germline, which a read error may explain. The genes are TRBV2 and TRBJ2-2; 7 positions match TRBD1. The CDR3 totals 14 residues. Germline loops: CDR1 SNHLY, CDR2 FYNNEI. The CDR3 here is CASREVQGYGELFF. Written as DNA, the CDR3 is TGTGCCAGCAGGGAAGTACAGGGGTACGGGGAGCTGTTTTTT.

The rearrangement uses TRBV30 and TRBJ2-4, with D unclear. CDR1 and CDR2 (germline): GTSNPN, SVGIG (reference sequence). V lost 3 bases and J 5 bases, leaving 5 bases between the germline ends. This CDR3 region has 11 residues. Here the CDR3 DNA reads TGTGCCTGGAGAACAGAAAACATTCAGTACTTC. Its translation is CAWRTENIQYF.

The rearrangement uses TRBV10-1 and TRBJ1-1; D perhaps matches TRBD1 (5 bases). CDR3 length: 14 residues. The germline V gene encodes CDR1 WNHNN and CDR2 SYGVQD (reference sequence). Trimming pared 3 bases from V and 1 base from J, leaving 9 bases between. This chain's CDR3 is CASSDWQGNTEAFF. CDR3 bases: TGCGCCAGCAGTGATTGGCAGGGGAACACTGAAGCTTTCTTT.

This chain uses TRBV30 with TRBJ2-5; the D is unclear. This CDR3 region has 11 residues. The germline V gene encodes CDR1 GTSNPN and CDR2 SVGIG (reference sequence). The V end lost 2 bases, the J end lost 13 bases, and 14 bases lay between the germline ends. CDR3 DNA sequence: TGTGCCTGGAGTTACACCGACCCCCCGTACTTC. It encodes CAWSYTDPPYF.